This T cell receptor (beta chain) was found in a study of T cells after yellow fever vaccination (dated by TCRdb to 2018 to 2020). In the study overall: The SMART-Seq v4 Ultra Low Input RNA kit was used to prepare libraries from fractions with low cell numbers. Two healthy male donors, one aged 18 to 29 and one aged 30 to 40 years, were included in the cohort. Blood was drawn at multiple timepoints before and after primary and secondary immunization, with bulk PBMC replicates and cell subsets isolated. Bulk TCR alpha and beta repertoires were sequenced longitudinally to track T-cell clones before and after primary and booster YFV17D yellow fever vaccination. The paper as a whole reports these results and caveats: Computational filtering was needed because FACS-sorted repertoires could contain abundant contaminating clonotypes from the bulk population. A small share of clonotypes was detected in both CD4 and CD8 compartments, with the overlap likely arising from convergent recombination. After the booster, most clones that had expanded after primary vaccination were detected again (approximately 97% of CD4 and around nine tenths of CD8), suggesting broad maintenance of memory. The secondary T-cell response was weaker than the primary response but faster, peaking on day 5 instead of day 15. Only a couple of donors were included in the study, so the extent to which the findings can be generalized is limited.

The sample's treatment or condition label, decoded: live attenuated yellow fever vaccine strain. PBMCs were isolated from peripheral blood using a standard Ficoll-Paque protocol. Dynabeads CD4 and CD8 positive selection kits were used to isolate the CD4 and CD8 T-cell fractions. RNA was extracted with TriZol from bulk PBMCs, CD4 and CD8 fractions, and dextramer-positive and dextramer-negative fractions. TCR cDNA was made using 5'RACE template switching, a step that added a universal primer site and unique molecular identifiers. Priming of cDNA synthesis was performed from both the TCR alpha and TCR beta constant segments. Library amplification used two PCR steps, and the second PCR step added sample barcodes and sequencing adapters. Sequencing of the libraries was done on either Illumina HiSeq 2500 (2x100 bp) or NovaSeq (2x150 bp). The original methods were these. MIGEC was used to demultiplex reads and collapse the reads into UMI consensus sequences, and MiXCR was used for V(D)J alignment. Vaccine-responding clonotypes were defined with edgeR using replicate PBMC samples, requiring FDR below 0.01 and a log2 fold change above 5 up to day 15. Each bulk clonotype received a CD4 or CD8 identity based on whether the sequenced CD4 or CD8 repertoire contained that clonotype at higher abundance. The public reads were reprocessed in TCRdb via fastp at Q25 and MiXCR, keeping in-frame beta chains. Duplicate CDR3 protein sequences are folded into a single record with the most common DNA and genes. The V and J calls and clone size come from TCRdb's table, not from the authors' own analysis. The sample contains about 230,000 distinct CDR3 sequences, roughly 6.3% of them found a single time. Of the sample, 1% to 1.2% falls within the top ten clones.

The germline V gene gives CDR1 as KGHSH and CDR2 as LQKENI. The CDR3, from cysteine to phenylalanine, totals 14 residues. The retained sequence is limited to the CDR3, 42 bases, with the frame set at the first base. V has 4 bases trimmed and J has 6 bases trimmed; junction bases matching no gene number 5. This clonotype showed up many times. Its antigen specificity is not known. No base quality information exists; no much larger clone differs at one position. The clonotype originates from a man aged 25-45 years who received the YFV17D yellow fever vaccine. The material was CD4+ T cells sorted from PBMCs, obtained on the day of the yellow fever booster vaccination. This receptor chain uses TRBV18 and TRBJ2-1, with TRBD2 matching 8 junction bases. CDR3 sequence: CASSLSGNANEQFF. The bases are TGTGCCAGCTCACTTAGCGGGAACGCCAATGAGCAGTTCTTC.